This TCR beta chain was recovered during a study of blood T cell repertoires in COVID-19. Study in general: Sources were T cells, B-cell-depleted T cells, or PBMCs; the material itself was cDNA or gDNA.

The table came from immunoSEQ multiplex PCR; TCRdb's copy has only in-frame clones and leaves some out. The data show under 300,000 clones, roughly 90% seen once. The material sequenced was peripheral blood. The source is a woman in her twenties or thirties with active or convalescent COVID-19.

The CDR3 protein is CASSEAGMQETQYF. Written as DNA, the CDR3 is TGTGCCAGCAGTGAGGCAGGGATGCAAGAGACCCAGTACTTC. The chain uses TRBV25-1 and TRBJ2-5; D possibly corresponds to TRBD1 (5 bases). Trimming removed 3 bases at V and 2 bases at J, with 10 bases between. The CDR3 loop spans 14 amino acids. The germline CDR1 and CDR2 sequences are MGHDK and SYGVNS.